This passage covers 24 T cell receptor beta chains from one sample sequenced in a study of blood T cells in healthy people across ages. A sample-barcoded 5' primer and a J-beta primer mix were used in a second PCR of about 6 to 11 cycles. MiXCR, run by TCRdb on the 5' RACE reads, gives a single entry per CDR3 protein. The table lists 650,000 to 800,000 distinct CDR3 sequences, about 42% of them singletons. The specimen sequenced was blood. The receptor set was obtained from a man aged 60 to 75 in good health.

CDR3 nucleotides: TGTGCCAGCAGTGAAATGAACGAGCAGTACTTC. Translated, it gives CASSEMNEQYF. The chain links TRBV2 to TRBJ2-7, with D hard to call. V was clipped by 2 bases and J by 5 bases, with 4 bases between them. The CDR3 is 11 residues long. Germline CDR1 SNHLY, CDR2 FYNNEI.

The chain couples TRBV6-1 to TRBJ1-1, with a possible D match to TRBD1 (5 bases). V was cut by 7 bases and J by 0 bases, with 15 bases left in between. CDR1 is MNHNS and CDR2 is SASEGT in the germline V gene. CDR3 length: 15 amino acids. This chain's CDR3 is CASTLSGHLNTEAFF. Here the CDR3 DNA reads TGTGCCAGCACCCTCAGTGGACACTTGAACACTGAAGCTTTCTTT.

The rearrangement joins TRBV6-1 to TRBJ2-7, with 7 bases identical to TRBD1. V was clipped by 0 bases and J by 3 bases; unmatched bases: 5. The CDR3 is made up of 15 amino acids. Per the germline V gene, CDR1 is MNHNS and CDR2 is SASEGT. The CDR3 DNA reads TGTGCCAGCAGTGAAGCACCGGGACAGCTCTACGAGCAGTACTTC. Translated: CASSEAPGQLYEQYF.

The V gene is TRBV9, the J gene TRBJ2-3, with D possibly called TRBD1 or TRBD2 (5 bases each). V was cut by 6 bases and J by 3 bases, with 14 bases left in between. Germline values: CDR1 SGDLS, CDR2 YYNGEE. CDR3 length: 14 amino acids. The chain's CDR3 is CASTLGVGTDTQYF. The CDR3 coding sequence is TGTGCCAGCACCCTGGGGGTCGGGACAGATACGCAGTATTTT.

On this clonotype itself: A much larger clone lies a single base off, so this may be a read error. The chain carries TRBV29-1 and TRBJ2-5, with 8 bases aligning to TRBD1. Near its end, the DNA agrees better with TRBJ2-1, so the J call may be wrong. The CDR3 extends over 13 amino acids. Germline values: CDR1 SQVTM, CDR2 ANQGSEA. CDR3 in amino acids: CSVIQGAKETQFF. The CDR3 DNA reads TGCAGCGTTATTCAGGGGGCTAAAGAGACCCAGTTCTTC.

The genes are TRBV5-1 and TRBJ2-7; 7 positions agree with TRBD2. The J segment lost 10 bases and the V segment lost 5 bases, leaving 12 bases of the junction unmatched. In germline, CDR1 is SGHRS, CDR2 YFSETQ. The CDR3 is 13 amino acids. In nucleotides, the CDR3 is TGCGCCAGCAGAACGGGGGGTAGAGAGGCCCAGTACTTC. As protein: CASRTGGREAQYF. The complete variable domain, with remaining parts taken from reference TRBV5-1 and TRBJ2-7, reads KAGVTQTPRYLIKTRGQQVTLSCSPISGHRSVSWYQQTPGQGLQFLFEYFSETQRNKGNFPGRFSGRQFSNSRSEMNVSTLELGDSALYLCASRTGGREAQYFGPGTRLTVT.

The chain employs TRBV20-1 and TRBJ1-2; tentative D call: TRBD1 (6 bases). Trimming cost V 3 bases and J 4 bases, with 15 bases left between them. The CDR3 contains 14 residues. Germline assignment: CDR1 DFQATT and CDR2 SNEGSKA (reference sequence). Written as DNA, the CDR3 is TGCAGTGCTAGGGAGGGGGGCAGGGGCTATGGCTACACCTTC. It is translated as CSAREGGRGYGYTF.

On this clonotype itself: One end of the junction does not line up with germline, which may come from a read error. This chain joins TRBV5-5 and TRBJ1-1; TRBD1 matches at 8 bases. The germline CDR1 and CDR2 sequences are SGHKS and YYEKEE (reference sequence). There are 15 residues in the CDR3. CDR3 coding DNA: TGTGCCAGCCAAGGTTGGGACAGGCGCGACACTGATGCTTTCTTC. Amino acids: CASQGWDRRDTDAFF.

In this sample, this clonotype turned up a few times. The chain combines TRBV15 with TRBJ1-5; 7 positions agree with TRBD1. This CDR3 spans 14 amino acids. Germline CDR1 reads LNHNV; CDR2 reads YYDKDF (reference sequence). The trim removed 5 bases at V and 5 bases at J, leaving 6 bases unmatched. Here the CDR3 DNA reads TGTGCCACCAGCCGACAGGGAACGGATCAGCCCCAGCATTTT. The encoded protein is CATSRQGTDQPQHF. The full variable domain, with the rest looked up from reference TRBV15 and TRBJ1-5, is DAMVIQNPRYQVTQFGKPVTLSCSQTLNHNVMYWYQQKSSQAPKLLFHYYDKDFNNEADTPDNFQSRRPNTSFCFLDIRSPGLGDTAMYLCATSRQGTDQPQHFGDGTRLSIL.

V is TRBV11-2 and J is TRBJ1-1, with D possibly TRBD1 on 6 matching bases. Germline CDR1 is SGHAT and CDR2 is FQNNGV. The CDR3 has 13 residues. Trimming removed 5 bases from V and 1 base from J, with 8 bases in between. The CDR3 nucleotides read TGTGCCAGCAGCGGACAGAGGAACACTGAAGCTTTCTTT. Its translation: CASSGQRNTEAFF. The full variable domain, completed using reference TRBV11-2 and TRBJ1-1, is EAGVAQSPRYKIIEKRQSVAFWCNPISGHATLYWYQQILGQGPKLLIQFQNNGVVDDSQLPKDRFSAERLKGVDSTLKIQPAKLEDSAVYLCASSGQRNTEAFFGQGTRLTVV.

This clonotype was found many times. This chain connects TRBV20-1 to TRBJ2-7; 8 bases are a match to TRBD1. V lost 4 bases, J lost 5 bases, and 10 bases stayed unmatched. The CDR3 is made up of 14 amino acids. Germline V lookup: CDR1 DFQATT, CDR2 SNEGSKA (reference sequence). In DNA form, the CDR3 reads TGCAGTGCTAAAGGGTGGACAGGGTCAGACGAGCAGTACTTC. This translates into CSAKGWTGSDEQYF.

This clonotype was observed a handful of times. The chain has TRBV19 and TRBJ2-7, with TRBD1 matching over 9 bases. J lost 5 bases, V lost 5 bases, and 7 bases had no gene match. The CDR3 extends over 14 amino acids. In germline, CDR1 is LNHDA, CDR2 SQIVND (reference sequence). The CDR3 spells CASSDRDRVDEQYF. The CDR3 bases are TGTGCCAGTAGTGACCGGGACAGGGTCGACGAGCAGTACTTC.

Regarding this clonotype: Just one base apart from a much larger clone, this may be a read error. The CDR3 is CSILMEDRYEQYF. The DNA of the CDR3 is TGCAGCATACTAATGGAGGATCGGTACGAGCAGTACTTC. The V call is TRBV29-1, the J call TRBJ2-5, with a weak D call TRBD2 (5 bases). The DNA end lines up better with TRBJ2-7; the J call may be wrong. The length of the CDR3 is 13 residues. Per germline, CDR1 SQVTM and CDR2 ANQGSEA.

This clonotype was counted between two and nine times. The DNA for the CDR3 is TGTGCCAGCAGCTCCCGGGCAGGAGACATTGGCGCAGATACGCAGTATTTT. Its protein is CASSSRAGDIGADTQYF. The genes are TRBV7-9 and TRBJ2-3; no definite D call. Germline CDR1 reads SEHNR; CDR2 reads FQNEAQ (reference sequence). Trimming left V 4 bases short and J 4 bases short, with 21 bases between. The CDR3 sequence is 17 residues long.

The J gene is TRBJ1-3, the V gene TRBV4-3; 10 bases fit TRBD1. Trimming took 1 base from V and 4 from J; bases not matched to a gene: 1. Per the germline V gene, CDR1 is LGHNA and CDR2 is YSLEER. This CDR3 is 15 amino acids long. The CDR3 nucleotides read TGCGCCAGCAGCCAAGGGACAGGGGGAGGAAACACCATATATTTT. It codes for CASSQGTGGGNTIYF.

CDR3 region: CATSSDRGENSPLHF. The CDR3 coding sequence is TGTGCCACCAGCAGTGACAGGGGAGAGAATTCACCCCTCCACTTT. The rearrangement joins TRBV15 to TRBJ1-6, with TRBD1 matching over 8 bases. Germline V gives CDR1 LNHNV, CDR2 YYDKDF (reference sequence). This CDR3 region has 15 residues. Trimming at V came to 3 bases and at J to 7 bases, leaving 5 bases not matched to a gene.

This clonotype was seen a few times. The CDR3 loop reads CASSLVSGADGYTF. Here the CDR3 DNA reads TGCGCCAGCAGCTTGGTGTCGGGAGCGGATGGCTACACCTTC. The chain carries TRBV5-1 and TRBJ1-2; D is unclear. Germline lookup yields CDR1 SGHRS and CDR2 YFSETQ. This CDR3 is built from 14 residues. V dropped 0 bases and J dropped 6 bases, with 12 bases sitting between them.

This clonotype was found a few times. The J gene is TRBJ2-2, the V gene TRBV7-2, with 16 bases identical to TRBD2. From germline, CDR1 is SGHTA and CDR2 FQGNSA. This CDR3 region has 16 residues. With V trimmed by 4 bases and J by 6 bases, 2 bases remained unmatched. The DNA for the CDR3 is TGTGCCAGCAGCTCGGGACTAGCGGGGGGGGCCGGGGAGCTGTTTTTT. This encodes CASSSGLAGGAGELFF.

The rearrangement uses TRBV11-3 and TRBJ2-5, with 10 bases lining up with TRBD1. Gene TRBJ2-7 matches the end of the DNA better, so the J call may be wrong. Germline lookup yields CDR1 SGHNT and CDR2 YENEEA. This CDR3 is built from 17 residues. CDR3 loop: CASSLGLGGTGVNEQYF. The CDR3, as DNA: TGTGCCAGCAGCTTAGGGTTGGGCGGGACAGGGGTCAACGAGCAGTACTTC.

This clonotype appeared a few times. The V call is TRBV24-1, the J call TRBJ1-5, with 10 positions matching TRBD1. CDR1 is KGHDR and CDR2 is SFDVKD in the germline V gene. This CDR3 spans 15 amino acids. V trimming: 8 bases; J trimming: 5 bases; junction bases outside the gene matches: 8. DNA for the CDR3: TGTGCCACCAAACCCGGGACAGGGGACGATCAGCCCCAGCATTTT. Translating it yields CATKPGTGDDQPQHF.

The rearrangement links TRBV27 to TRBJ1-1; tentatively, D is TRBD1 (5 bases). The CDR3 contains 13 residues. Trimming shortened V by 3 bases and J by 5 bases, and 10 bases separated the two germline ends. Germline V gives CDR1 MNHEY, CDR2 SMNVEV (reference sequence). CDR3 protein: CASSFTRATEAFF. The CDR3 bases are TGTGCCAGCAGTTTCACCAGGGCAACTGAAGCTTTCTTT.

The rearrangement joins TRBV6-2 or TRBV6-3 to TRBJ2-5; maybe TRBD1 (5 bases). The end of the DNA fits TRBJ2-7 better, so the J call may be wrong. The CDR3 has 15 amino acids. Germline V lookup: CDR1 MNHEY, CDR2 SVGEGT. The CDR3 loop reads CASSYSAREGYEQYF. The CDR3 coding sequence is TGTGCCAGCAGTTACTCGGCCAGGGAAGGGTACGAGCAGTACTTC.

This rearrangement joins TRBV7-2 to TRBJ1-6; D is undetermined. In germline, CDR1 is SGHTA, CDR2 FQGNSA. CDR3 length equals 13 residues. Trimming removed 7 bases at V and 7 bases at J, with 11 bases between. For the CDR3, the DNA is TGTGCCAGCAAGAGGGTGAACAATTCACCCCTCCACTTT. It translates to CASKRVNNSPLHF.

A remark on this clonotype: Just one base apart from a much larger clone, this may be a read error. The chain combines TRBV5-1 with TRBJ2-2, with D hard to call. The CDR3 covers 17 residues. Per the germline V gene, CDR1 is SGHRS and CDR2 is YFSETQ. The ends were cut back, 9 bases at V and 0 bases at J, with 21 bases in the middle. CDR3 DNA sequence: TGCGCCAACAAATTGACGGTTGGCAGACCGAACACCGGGGAGCTGTTTTTT. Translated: CANKLTVGRPNTGELFF.